The source of this T cell receptor (beta chain) is a study of technical replicates of blood from a few donors (dated by TCRdb to about 2017). Library method: the immunoSEQ multiplex PCR assay. The source is immuneACCESS, and TCRdb retained only in-frame sequences with V and J called. Part of the clones is not carried over; for the studies checked, unresolved V genes explain less than half of this, and the remainder is unexplained. For this sample there are about 66,000 clones; roughly 88% appear just once. The ten largest clones add up to approximately 4.5% of the sample. Worth noting for this clone: The clone's antigen remains unknown. Base qualities are missing; no much larger clone stands one base away.

Trimming at the junction amounts to 4 bases on V and 0 bases on J, and the germline ends lie 15 bases apart. Taken from cysteine to phenylalanine, the CDR3 has 16 residues. The retained sequence is limited to the CDR3, 48 bases, with the frame set at the first base. CDR1 SGHTA and CDR2 FQGTGA were looked up in the germline V gene. The rearrangement combines TRBV7-3 with TRBJ1-2; the D gene is perhaps TRBD1, on 6 matching bases. The sample consisted of PBMCs. The TCR was taken from a human donor in good health. Some clones in this sample may be carry-over from other donors' samples. The CDR3 reads as follows: CASSYSGAAPNYGYTF. The DNA reads TGTGCCAGCAGCTACTCAGGGGCAGCCCCTAACTATGGCTACACCTTC.